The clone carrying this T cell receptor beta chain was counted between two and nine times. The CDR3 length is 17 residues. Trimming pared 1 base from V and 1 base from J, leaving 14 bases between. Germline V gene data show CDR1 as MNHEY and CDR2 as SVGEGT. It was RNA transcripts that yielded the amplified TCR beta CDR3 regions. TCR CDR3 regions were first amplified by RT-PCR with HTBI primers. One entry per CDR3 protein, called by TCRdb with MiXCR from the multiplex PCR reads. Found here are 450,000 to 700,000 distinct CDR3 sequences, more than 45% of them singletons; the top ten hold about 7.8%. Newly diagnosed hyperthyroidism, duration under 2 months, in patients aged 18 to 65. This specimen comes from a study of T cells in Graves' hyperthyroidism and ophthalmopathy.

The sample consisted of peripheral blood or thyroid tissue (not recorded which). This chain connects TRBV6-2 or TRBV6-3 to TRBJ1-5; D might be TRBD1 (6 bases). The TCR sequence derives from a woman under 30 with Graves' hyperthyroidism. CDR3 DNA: TGTGCCAGCAGTTACTTATTAACAGGGTTGAGCAATCAGCCCCAGCATTTT. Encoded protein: CASSYLLTGLSNQPQHF.